The entry that follows covers one T cell receptor beta chain sequence. Original analysis: Amplification from reference gene primers served as the basis for estimated nucleated cell counts. The data were produced by immunoSEQ multiplex PCR, yet TCRdb's version contains in-frame clones alone and is incomplete. V and J calls and clone size are given by that table; D and trimming were obtained from the DNA. The data show hundreds of thousands of clones, roughly nine tenths seen once. These data originate in a study of blood T cell repertoires in COVID-19. Study-wide background: Some COVID-19 samples were acute and others convalescent; all came from the United States, Italy and Spain. T cells, B-cell-depleted T cells, or PBMCs supplied cDNA or gDNA.

The germline gives CDR1 GTSNPN, CDR2 SVGIG (reference sequence). Trimming removed 7 bases at V and 2 bases at J, with 14 bases between. The CDR3 runs to 14 residues. The chain uses TRBV30 and TRBJ2-2; D call uncertain. The sample taken for sequencing was peripheral blood. This TCR was sampled from a woman aged 18-29 years who had recovered from COVID-19. The CDR3 loop reads CALKRRPNTGELFF. Written as DNA, the CDR3 is TGTGCCTTAAAGAGGAGACCCAACACCGGGGAGCTGTTTTTT. Combining the CDR3 with reference TRBV30 and TRBJ2-2 gives the whole variable domain SQTIHQWPATLVQPVGSPLSLECTVEGTSNPNLYWYRQAAGRGLQLLFYSVGIGQISSEVPQNLSASRPQDRQFILSSKKLLLSDSGFYLCALKRRPNTGELFFGEGSRLTVL.